This entry describes one T cell receptor beta chain. This entry comes from a study of blood T cell repertoires in COVID-19. Study-level background: Samples representing acute and convalescent COVID-19 were sourced from the United States, Italy and Spain.

Sequencing was performed with immunoSEQ multiplex PCR; in TCRdb, only in-frame clones are kept and a portion is missing. Of 250,000 to 300,000 clones listed, 70% to 90% are singletons. Sequencing was performed on peripheral blood. This sequence originates from a woman between 40 and 55 years old with acute or convalescent COVID-19.

CDR3 bases: TGTGCCAGCAGATCACAGGGGAGAAATTCACCCCTCCACTTT. Translation: CASRSQGRNSPLHF. The chain has TRBV6-4 and TRBJ1-6; 7 nucleotides match TRBD1. This CDR3 has 14 amino acids. The V gene end was trimmed by 6 bases and the J gene end by 7 bases; junction bases not matched to a gene: 6. CDR1 is MRHNA and CDR2 is SNTAGT in the germline V gene.